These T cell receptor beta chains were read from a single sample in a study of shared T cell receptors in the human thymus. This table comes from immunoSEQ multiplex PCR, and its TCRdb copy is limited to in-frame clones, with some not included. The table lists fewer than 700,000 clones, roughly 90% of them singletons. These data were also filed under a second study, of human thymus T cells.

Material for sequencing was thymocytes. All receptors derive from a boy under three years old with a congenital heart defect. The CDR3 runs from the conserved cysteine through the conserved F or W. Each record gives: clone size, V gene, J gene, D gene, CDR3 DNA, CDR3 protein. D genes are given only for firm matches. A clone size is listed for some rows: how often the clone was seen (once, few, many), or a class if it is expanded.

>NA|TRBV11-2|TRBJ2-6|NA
TGTGCCAGCCCTGCGACAGACGACTCTGGGGCCAACGTCCTGACTTTC
CASPATDDSGANVLTF
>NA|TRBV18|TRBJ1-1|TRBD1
TGTGCCAGCACAGGGACAGGGGCGAACACTGAAGCTTTCTTT
CASTGTGANTEAFF
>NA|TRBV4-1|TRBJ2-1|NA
TGCGCCAGCAGCCAAGATCTAACTAGCAATGAGCAGTTCTTC
CASSQDLTSNEQFF
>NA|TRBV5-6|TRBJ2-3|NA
TGTGCCAGCAGCTTGGTTTGGGCTAGCACAGATACGCAGTATTTT
CASSLVWASTDTQYF
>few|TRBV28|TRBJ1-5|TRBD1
TGTGCCAGCAGTCCTCCCCGGACAGGGTTCGATCAGCCCCAGCATTTT
CASSPPRTGFDQPQHF
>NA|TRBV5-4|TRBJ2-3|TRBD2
TGTGCCGGGGGGACTAGCGGGGATACGCAGTATTTT
CAGGTSGDTQYF
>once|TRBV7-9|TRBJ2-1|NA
TGTGCCAGCAGCTTCGTCAGGGGCGTTTACAATGAGCAGTTCTTC
CASSFVRGVYNEQFF
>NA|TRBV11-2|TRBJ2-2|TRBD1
TGTGCCAGCAGCCCCGGGACAGGGGACGGGGAGCTGTTTTTT
CASSPGTGDGELFF
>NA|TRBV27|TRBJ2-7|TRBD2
TGTGCCAGCAGTTCATTCGGTGCGGGAGGGCCGGGGTCCTACGAGCAGTACTTC
CASSSFGAGGPGSYEQYF
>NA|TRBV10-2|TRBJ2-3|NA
TGCGCCAGCAGGGACAGATCCACAGATACGCAGTATTTT
CASRDRSTDTQYF
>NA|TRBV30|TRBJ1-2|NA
TGTGCCTGGAGTTTGGGGGGTCCTAACTATGGCTACACCTTC
CAWSLGGPNYGYTF
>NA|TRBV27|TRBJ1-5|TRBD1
TGTGCCAGCAGTTTACAGGGGGCCCATCAGCCCCAGCATTTT
CASSLQGAHQPQHF
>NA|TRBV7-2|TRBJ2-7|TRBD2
TGTGCCAGCAGCTTAGGGGGACTAGCGGGAGGGCCGTACGAGCAGTACTTC
CASSLGGLAGGPYEQYF
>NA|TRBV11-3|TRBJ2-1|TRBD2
TGTGCCAGCAGCCCCTCAGAGCGGGAGAGGTATGAGCAGTTCTTC
CASSPSERERYEQFF
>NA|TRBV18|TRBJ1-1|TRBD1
TGTGCCAGCTCACGACCGACAGGGGTAAACACTGAAGCTTTCTTT
CASSRPTGVNTEAFF
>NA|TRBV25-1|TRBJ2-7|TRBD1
TGTGCCAGCGCCGAAGGGGGCAGGCATTCGGCCTACGAGCAGTACTTC
CASAEGGRHSAYEQYF
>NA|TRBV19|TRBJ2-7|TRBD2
TGTGCCAGTAGTCCCAGGGCTAGCGGACCATACGAGCAGTACTTC
CASSPRASGPYEQYF
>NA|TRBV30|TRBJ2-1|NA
TGTGCCTGGAGCCCCTCTGGCTATGAGCAGTTCTTC
CAWSPSGYEQFF
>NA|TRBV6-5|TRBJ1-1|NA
TGTGCCAGCAACGGAGCTTTCTTT
CASNGAFF
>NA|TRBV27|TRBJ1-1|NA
TGTGCCAGCAGGCCGGGACAAAGGCGACCCATGAACACTGAAGCTTTCTTT
CASRPGQRRPMNTEAFF
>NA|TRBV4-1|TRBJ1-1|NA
TGCGCCAGCAGCCAACCACGAAACGGACAAAGAACTGAAGCTTTCTTT
CASSQPRNGQRTEAFF
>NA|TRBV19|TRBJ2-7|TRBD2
TGTGCCAGTAGTAGACGGACTAGCGGGGGGCGGGGGGAGCAGTACTTC
CASSRRTSGGRGEQYF
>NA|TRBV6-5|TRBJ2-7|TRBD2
TGTGCCAGAGGGAGGGCCTTTAACAACGAGCAGTACTTC
CARGRAFNNEQYF
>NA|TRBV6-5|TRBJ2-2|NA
TGTGCCAGCAGTTACTACAGGGTCTCCGGGGAGCTGTTTTTT
CASSYYRVSGELFF
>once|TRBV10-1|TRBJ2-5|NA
TGCGCCAGTACAGGGCATCCTGGCCCACAAGAGACCCAGTACTTC
CASTGHPGPQETQYF
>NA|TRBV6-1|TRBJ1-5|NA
TGTGCCAGCAGCGGGGACTGCTCCTCCAATCTCGCCCAGCATTTT
CASSGDCSSNLAQHF
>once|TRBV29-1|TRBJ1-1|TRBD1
TGCAGCGTGGACGACAGGGCGGATCCTGAAGCTTTCTTT
CSVDDRADPEAFF
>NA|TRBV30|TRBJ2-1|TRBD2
TGTGCCTGGAGCCCCACAACTAGCGGTACCTACAATGAGCAGTTCTTC
CAWSPTTSGTYNEQFF